The subject of this entry is one TCR beta chain. The data were obtained in a study of blood T cell repertoires in COVID-19. On the study more broadly: T cells, B-cell-depleted T cells, or PBMCs supplied cDNA or gDNA.

As processed by the authors: Amplification with reference gene primers provided the estimates of nucleated cell counts. TCRdb's table, derived via immunoSEQ multiplex PCR, lists solely in-frame clones and lacks some. V, J and clone size are those of that table, while D and trimming were read from the DNA. The table includes approximately 290,000 clones, about 80% detected once. Trimming cost V 5 bases and J 10 bases, with 12 bases left between them. The germline gives CDR1 MNHEY, CDR2 SMNVEV (reference sequence). This CDR3 has 13 amino acids. Sequenced material: peripheral blood. This chain connects TRBV27 to TRBJ1-6; D gene uncertain. This clonotype was sampled from a person aged 65 to 85 with COVID-19, enrolled during active disease. The DNA of the CDR3 is TGTGCCAGCAGTCCCGAACACCTCTCACCCCTCCACTTT. Protein: CASSPEHLSPLHF.